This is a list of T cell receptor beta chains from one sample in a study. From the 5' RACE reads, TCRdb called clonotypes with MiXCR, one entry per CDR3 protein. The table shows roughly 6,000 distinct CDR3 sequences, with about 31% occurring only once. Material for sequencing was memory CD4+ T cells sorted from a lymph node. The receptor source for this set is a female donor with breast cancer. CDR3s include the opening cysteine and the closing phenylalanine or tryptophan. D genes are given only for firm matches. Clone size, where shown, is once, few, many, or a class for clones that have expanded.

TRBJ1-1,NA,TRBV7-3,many,TGTGCCAGCAGCCCTCAGGGTCTGAGGGCTGAAGCTTTCTTT,CASSPQGLRAEAFF
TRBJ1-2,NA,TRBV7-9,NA,TGTGCCAGCAGCTCCCGTCGGGGGCGGGGCTATGGCTACACCTTC,CASSSRRGRGYGYTF
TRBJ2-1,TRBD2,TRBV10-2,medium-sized,TGCGCCAGCAGTGAGTGGACTAGCCACTACAATGAGCAGTTCTTC,CASSEWTSHYNEQFF
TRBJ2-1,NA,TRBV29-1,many,TGCAGCGTTGAAGATTCAGGTATCTCTCAGTTCTTC,CSVEDSGISQFF
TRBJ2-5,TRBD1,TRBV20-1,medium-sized,TGCAGTGCTCCCAGGGGGCTTTACACAGAGACCCAGTACTTC,CSAPRGLYTETQYF
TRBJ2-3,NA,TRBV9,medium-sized,TGTGCCAGCAGCGCCCTGGGGGGCAAGACAGATACGCAGTATTTT,CASSALGGKTDTQYF
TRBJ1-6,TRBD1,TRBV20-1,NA,TGCAGTGCTTCACGGGGACAGCTTAATTCACCCCTCCACTTT,CSASRGQLNSPLHF
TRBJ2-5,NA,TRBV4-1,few,TGCGCCAGCAGCCGCAACACGAGGGAGACCCAGTACTTC,CASSRNTRETQYF
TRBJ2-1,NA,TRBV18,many,TGTGCCAGCTCACCACCGTGGGGGGCCGCGACAAATTCGGATGAGCAGTTCTTC,CASSPPWGAATNSDEQFF
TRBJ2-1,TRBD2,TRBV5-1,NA,TGCGCCAGCAGCTTGGATCCCCTAGCGGGGGCCGTCAGTGAGCAGTTCTTC,CASSLDPLAGAVSEQFF
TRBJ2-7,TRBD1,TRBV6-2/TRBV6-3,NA,TGTGCCAGCAGTTACTACATAGTGGGAGCGGCTGAGGGGGCTTCCTACGAGCAGTACTTC,CASSYYIVGAAEGASYEQYF
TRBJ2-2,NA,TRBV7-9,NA,TGTGCCAGCATCCCTGATGGGGGGTCCGGGGAGCTGTTTTTT,CASIPDGGSGELFF
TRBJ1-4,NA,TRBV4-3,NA,TGCGCCAGCAGCCAAGGCGGGGGGAATGAAAAACTGTTTTTT,CASSQGGGNEKLFF
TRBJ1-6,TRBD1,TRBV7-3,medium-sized,TGTGCCAGCAGCCAAACAGGGGATTCACCCCTCCACTTT,CASSQTGDSPLHF
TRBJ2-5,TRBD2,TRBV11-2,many,TGTGCCAGCAGCACGAGCGGGGGCCGTGGGGGGACCCAGTACTTC,CASSTSGGRGGTQYF
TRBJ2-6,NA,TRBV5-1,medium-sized,TGCGCCAGTACAGGGTCCTCAATCTCTGGGGCCAACGTCCTGACTTTC,CASTGSSISGANVLTF
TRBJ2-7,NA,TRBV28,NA,TGTGCCAGCAGTTTAACGGGGGCCAACGAGCAGTACTTC,CASSLTGANEQYF
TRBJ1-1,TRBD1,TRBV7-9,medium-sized,TGTGCCAGCAGCCAGGGACAGTTTGAAGCTTTCTTT,CASSQGQFEAFF
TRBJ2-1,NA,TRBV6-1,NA,TGTGCCTGCAACCCTGACAGGGTAGTAGCGGGGACGGGGAATGAGCAGTTCTTC,CACNPDRVVAGTGNEQFF
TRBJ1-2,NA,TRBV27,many,TGTGCCAGCAGTTTGAGGGGGATGGGCTATGGCTACACCTTC,CASSLRGMGYGYTF
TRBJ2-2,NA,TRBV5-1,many,TGCGCCAGCCAATTCCGGACGGGGAACACCGGGGAGCTGTTTTTT,CASQFRTGNTGELFF
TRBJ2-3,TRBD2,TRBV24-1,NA,TGTACCACCAGCCGGACTAGCAGGGGAGATACGCAGTATTTT,CTTSRTSRGDTQYF
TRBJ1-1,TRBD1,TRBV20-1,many,TGCAGTGCTAGGGTACCGGGACAGGGGTTTTTGAACACTGAAGCTTTCTTT,CSARVPGQGFLNTEAFF
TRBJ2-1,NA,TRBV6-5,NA,TGTGCCAGCAGTCGCGCTAGCGACGAGCAGTTCTTC,CASSRASDEQFF
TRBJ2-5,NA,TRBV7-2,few,TGTGCTTCTTCAAGACAGAGACAGGAGACCCAGTACTTC,CASSRQRQETQYF
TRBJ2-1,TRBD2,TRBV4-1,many,TGCGCCAGCAGCCATCCACGAGGGACTAGCGGTAAGCAGTTCTTC,CASSHPRGTSGKQFF
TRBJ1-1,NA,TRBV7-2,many,TGTGCCAGCAGCTCAGAGGGGGGCATGAACACTGAAGCTTTCTTT,CASSSEGGMNTEAFF
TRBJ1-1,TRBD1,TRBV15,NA,TGTGCCACCAGCCAGGGGGCGGGTGTTGTCGCTTTCTTT,CATSQGAGVVAFF
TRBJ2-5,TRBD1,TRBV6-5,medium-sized,TGTGCCAGCAGTTTCCGACAGGGCTGGAGGGAGACCCAGTACTTC,CASSFRQGWRETQYF
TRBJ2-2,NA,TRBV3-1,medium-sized,TGTGCCAGCAGCCTAGGGGTGGGCACCGGGGAGCTGTTTTTT,CASSLGVGTGELFF
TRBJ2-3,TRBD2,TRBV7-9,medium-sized,TGTGCCAGCAGCATATTATCCAGCGGGGACTGGTGGGGCACAGATACGCAGTATTTT,CASSILSSGDWWGTDTQYF
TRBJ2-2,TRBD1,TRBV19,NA,TGTGCCAGCGTGGGGACAGGGAGAATCGGGGAGCTATTTTTT,CASVGTGRIGELFF
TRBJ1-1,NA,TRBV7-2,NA,TGTGCCAGCAGCCAAACAGGGCGGGAAGGTGGCACTGAAGCTTTCTTT,CASSQTGREGGTEAFF
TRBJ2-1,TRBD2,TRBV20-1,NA,TGCAGCGCTTCACGGGAGCGGGGTGGCTCCTACAATGAGCGGTTCTTC,CSASRERGGSYNERFF
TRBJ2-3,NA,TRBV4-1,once,TGCGCCAGCAGCCAAGATGCTCGCACAGATGCGCAGTATTTT,CASSQDARTDAQYF
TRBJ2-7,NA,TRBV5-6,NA,TGCGCCAGCAGCTCTGGTGTCCGCTCCTACGAGCAGTACTTC,CASSSGVRSYEQYF
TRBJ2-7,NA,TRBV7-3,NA,TGTGCCAGCAGCTTAGGTCGCTTAGACGAGCAGTACTTC,CASSLGRLDEQYF
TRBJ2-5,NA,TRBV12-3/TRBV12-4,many,TGTGCCAGCAGTAGACTCGAGACCCAGTACTTC,CASSRLETQYF
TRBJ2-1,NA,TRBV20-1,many,TGCAGTGCCCTGTACTTATTGGGGGGCTCCTACAATGAGCAGTTCTTC,CSALYLLGGSYNEQFF
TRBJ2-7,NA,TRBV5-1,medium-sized,TGCGCCAGCAGCTGGATGGGTGAGCAGTACTTC,CASSWMGEQYF
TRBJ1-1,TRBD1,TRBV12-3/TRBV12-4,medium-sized,TGTGCCAGCAGCAAACGGGGACAGGGGGCGAGGAACACTGAAGCTTTCTTT,CASSKRGQGARNTEAFF
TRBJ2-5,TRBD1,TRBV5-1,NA,TGCGCCAGCGCCACTGGGACAGCCCAAAAGACCCAGTACTTC,CASATGTAQKTQYF
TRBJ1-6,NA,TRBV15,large,TGTGCCACCAGCAGAGGAGTAAATTCACCCCTCCACTTT,CATSRGVNSPLHF
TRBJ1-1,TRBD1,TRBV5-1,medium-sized,TGCGCCAGCAGCTTAGGGGGCAGGGCTGAAGCTTTCTTT,CASSLGGRAEAFF
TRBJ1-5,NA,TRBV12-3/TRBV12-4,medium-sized,TGTGCCACGGGGGACGGGATCAATCAGCCCCAGCATTTT,CATGDGINQPQHF
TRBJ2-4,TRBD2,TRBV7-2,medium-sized,TGTGCCAGCAGCCCAGCCCGGACTAGCGGGAGAAGGTCGTCCAAAAACATTCAGTACTTC,CASSPARTSGRRSSKNIQYF
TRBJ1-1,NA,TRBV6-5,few,TGTGCCAGCAGTTATCAGGGTCGGACTGAAGCTTTCTTT,CASSYQGRTEAFF
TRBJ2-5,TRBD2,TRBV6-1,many,TGTGCCAGCAGTACTCGACTAGCGGGAGATTCAGAGACCCAGTACTTC,CASSTRLAGDSETQYF